This T cell receptor beta chain was obtained from a study of blood T cell repertoires in COVID-19. This clone was observed a handful of times. Distinct nucleotide sequences in the sample also encode this CDR3. The table came from immunoSEQ multiplex PCR; TCRdb's copy has only in-frame clones and leaves some out. This table has about 91,000 clones, more than 60% appearing once. Per germline, CDR1 SGHRS and CDR2 YFSETQ. Germline trimming cut 4 bases from V and 4 bases from J; bases unmatched to any gene: 2. The CDR3 sequence is 15 residues long. The sequence came from a man between 70 and 80 years old with acute or convalescent COVID-19. This chain joins TRBV5-1 and TRBJ2-3; 14 bases fit TRBD2. The sample comprised peripheral blood. CDR3 in amino acids: CASSLGLAGADTQYF. The CDR3 DNA reads TGCGCCAGCAGCCTGGGACTAGCGGGAGCAGATACGCAGTATTTT.